The 11 T cell receptor beta chains below all came from one sample that was sequenced in a study of cytomegalovirus exposure and HLA in healthy donors (TCRdb year 2017). Library construction relied on the immunoSEQ multiplex PCR assay. For the multiplex PCR, a mixture combining 60 forward primers for TCR Vbeta segments and 13 reverse primers for TCR Jbeta segments was used. Imported from immuneACCESS, the table was reduced by TCRdb to in-frame sequences with V and J called. These copies leave out some clones; in studies compared against another copy, an unresolved V gene accounts for under half, and the cause of the remainder is not known. A total of 170,000 or so clones appear in this sample, 80% of them only once. 1% of the sample comes from the top ten. The sequenced sample was PBMCs. The receptors were sampled from a woman between 45 and 60 years old in good health and CMV-seropositive.

This clone has more than one count but fewer than ten. The rearrangement links TRBV4-1 to TRBJ2-5; 7 bases map to TRBD1. Trimming removed 0 bases from V and 6 bases from J; junction bases left unmatched: 10. The CDR3 covers 16 residues. Germline V gene lookup returns CDR1 MGHRA and CDR2 YSYEKL. The CDR3 spells CASSQEPGQSWKTQYF. The CDR3 nucleotides read TGCGCCAGCAGCCAAGAACCGGGACAGAGTTGGAAGACCCAGTACTTC.

The rearrangement uses TRBV28 and TRBJ2-7; tentatively, D is TRBD1 (6 bases). Germline-derived CDR1 and CDR2 are MDHEN and SYDVKM. The CDR3 covers 13 residues. V was clipped by 5 bases and J by 3 bases, with 11 bases between them. CDR3 residues: CASSPGHNYEQYF. CDR3 coding DNA: TGTGCCAGCAGTCCGGGACACAACTACGAGCAGTACTTC.

The genes are TRBV5-6 and TRBJ1-1; D remains unclear. The CDR3 extends over 15 amino acids. Germline V gene lookup returns CDR1 SGHDT and CDR2 YYEEEE. Trimming shortened V by 0 bases and J by 1 base, and 10 bases separated the two germline ends. The CDR3 here is CASSLASRGNTEAFF. The CDR3 DNA is TGTGCCAGCAGCTTGGCCTCCCGGGGGAACACTGAAGCTTTCTTT.

The chain joins TRBV11-2 to TRBJ2-7; TRBD1 might be the D (6 bases). From germline, CDR1 is SGHAT and CDR2 FQNNGV. CDR3 length: 15 amino acids. V lost 1 base and J 1 base, leaving 11 bases between the germline ends. CDR3 sequence reads: CASSLVAGVSYEQYF. The CDR3 DNA reads as TGTGCCAGCAGCTTAGTGGCAGGGGTTTCCTACGAGCAGTACTTC.

This clone appeared a few times. The genes are TRBV19 and TRBJ1-3, with D tentatively TRBD1 (6 bases). Deletions cut 6 bases from V and 3 bases from J, with 15 bases between. CDR1 is LNHDA, CDR2 SQIVND, per germline (reference sequence). The CDR3 has 15 amino acids. CDR3 coding DNA: TGTGCCAGTAGGCCGGACAGACGATATGGAAACACCATATATTTT. The encoded protein is CASRPDRRYGNTIYF.

This clone was observed a single time. This chain's CDR3 is CASSPRDREGNQPQHF. CDR3 nucleotide sequence: TGTGCCAGCTCACCACGGGACAGAGAGGGCAATCAGCCCCAGCATTTT. The chain links TRBV18 to TRBJ1-5; 7 nucleotides match TRBD1. This CDR3 region has 16 residues. Germline CDR1 is KGHSH and CDR2 is LQKENI. V dropped 1 base and J dropped 2; count of bases not matched to a gene: 5.

The chain uses TRBV15 and TRBJ2-7; 10 bases agree with TRBD1. This CDR3 has 13 residues. Germline V gives CDR1 LNHNV, CDR2 YYDKDF (reference sequence). Trimming at V came to 6 bases and at J to 4 bases, leaving 3 bases not matched to a gene. The CDR3 DNA follows: TGTGCCACCAGTGGACAGGGGGGATACGAGCAGTACTTC. Amino acid sequence: CATSGQGGYEQYF. Full variable domain (rest looked up from reference TRBV15 and TRBJ2-7): DAMVIQNPRYQVTQFGKPVTLSCSQTLNHNVMYWYQQKSSQAPKLLFHYYDKDFNNEADTPDNFQSRRPNTSFCFLDIRSPGLGDTAMYLCATSGQGGYEQYFGPGTRLTVT.

The chain employs TRBV27 and TRBJ2-7; D might be TRBD1 (5 bases). The CDR3 runs 14 residues. V was clipped by 2 bases and J by 3 bases, with 11 bases between them. CDR1 is MNHEY and CDR2 is SMNVEV in the germline V gene (reference sequence). CDR3 sequence: CASSLQGTHYEQYF. The CDR3 bases are TGTGCCAGCAGTTTACAGGGTACCCACTACGAGCAGTACTTC.

This clone came up once. The chain carries TRBV9 and TRBJ2-7; 9 bases match TRBD2. V was clipped by 0 bases and J by 5 bases; unmatched bases: 15. CDR1 is SGDLS and CDR2 is YYNGEE in the germline V gene. There are 18 residues in the CDR3. CDR3 nucleotide sequence: TGTGCCAGCAGCGTAGGTTTAGGTGGGGTAGCGGGAGCCCACGAGCAGTACTTC. It is translated as CASSVGLGGVAGAHEQYF.

In DNA form, the CDR3 reads TGTGCCAGCAGTTTCAGCGGATCTGGGGCCAACGTCCTGACTTTC. This gives the protein CASSFSGSGANVLTF. V gene TRBV28 combines with J gene TRBJ2-6, with a tentative D call TRBD2 (5 bases). Germline V gene data show CDR1 as MDHEN and CDR2 as SYDVKM. V was pared by 3 bases and J by 1 base, with 7 bases between. There are 15 residues in the CDR3.

J is TRBJ1-5 and V is TRBV27, with D possibly matching TRBD1 (5 bases). The CDR3 consists of 13 residues. V was clipped by 0 bases and J by 6 bases, with 6 bases between them. Germline V gene lookup returns CDR1 MNHEY and CDR2 SMNVEV (reference sequence). The CDR3 sequence is CASSLSGAQPQHF. Written as DNA, the CDR3 is TGTGCCAGCAGTTTATCTGGGGCTCAGCCCCAGCATTTT.